The 2 T cell receptor beta chains below come from one sample, sequenced in a study of T cell changes during pregnancy in multiple sclerosis. Data came from immunoSEQ multiplex PCR; TCRdb stores just in-frame clones and leaves some out. The repertoire holds more than 70,000 clones, with approximately 92% as singletons. The sample was peripheral blood, taken before pregnancy. Receptor source: a female donor with multiple sclerosis, enrolled in a pregnancy study.

The chain couples TRBV27 to TRBJ2-7; D uncertain. Looked up from germline, CDR1 is MNHEY and CDR2 is SMNVEV (reference sequence). This CDR3 comprises 17 residues. Trimming cost V 3 bases and J 1 base, with 19 bases left between them. CDR3 coding DNA: TGTGCCAGCAGTTTCCTCTCTTCAAGATCGGAGTCCTACGAGCAGTACTTC. It yields the protein CASSFLSSRSESYEQYF.

This clone was seen only a few times. The chain links TRBV5-1 to TRBJ1-1; D remains ambiguous. Germline V lookup: CDR1 SGHRS, CDR2 YFSETQ. This CDR3 is built from 13 residues. The V end lost 2 bases, the J end lost 1 base, and 6 bases lay between the germline ends. In DNA form, the CDR3 reads TGCGCCAGCAGCTTTACAGAGAACACTGAAGCTTTCTTT. Protein: CASSFTENTEAFF.